Detailed here is one TCR beta chain. This entry belongs to a study of shared clonotypes between healthy human individuals. Produced via immunoSEQ multiplex PCR; TCRdb's table is partial and in-frame only. The table shows about 2.4 million clones, with under 95% occurring only once. The J segment lost 6 bases and the V segment lost 8 bases, leaving 11 bases of the junction unmatched. CDR3 size: 14 residues. Germline V gene sequence: CDR1 MNHNS, CDR2 SASEGT. The TCR sequence derives from a man aged 18 to 30 in good health. Some clones in this sample may be carry-over from other donors' samples. The specimen was naive CD4+ T cells from PBMCs. Subset specified: CD45RA+ positively selected. The chain carries TRBV6-1 and TRBJ2-3; TRBD2 aligns across 7 bases. As DNA, the CDR3 is TGTGCCAGCGGCGTCGAAGCGGGAATGGATACGCAGTATTTT. Protein product: CASGVEAGMDTQYF.